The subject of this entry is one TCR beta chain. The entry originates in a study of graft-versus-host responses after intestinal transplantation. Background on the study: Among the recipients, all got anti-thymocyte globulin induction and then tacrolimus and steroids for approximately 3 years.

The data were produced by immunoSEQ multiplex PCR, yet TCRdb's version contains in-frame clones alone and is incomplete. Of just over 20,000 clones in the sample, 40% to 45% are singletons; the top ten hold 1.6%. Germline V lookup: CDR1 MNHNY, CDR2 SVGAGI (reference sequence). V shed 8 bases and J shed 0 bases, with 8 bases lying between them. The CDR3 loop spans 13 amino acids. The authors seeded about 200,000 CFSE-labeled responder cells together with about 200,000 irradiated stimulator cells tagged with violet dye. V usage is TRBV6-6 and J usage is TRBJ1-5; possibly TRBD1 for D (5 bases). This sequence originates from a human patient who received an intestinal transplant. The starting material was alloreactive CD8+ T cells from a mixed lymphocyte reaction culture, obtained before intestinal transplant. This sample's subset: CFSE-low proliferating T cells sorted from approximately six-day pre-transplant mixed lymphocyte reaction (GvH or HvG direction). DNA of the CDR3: TGTGCCAGCTGCGGACATAGCAATCAGCCCCAGCATTTT. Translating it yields CASCGHSNQPQHF.